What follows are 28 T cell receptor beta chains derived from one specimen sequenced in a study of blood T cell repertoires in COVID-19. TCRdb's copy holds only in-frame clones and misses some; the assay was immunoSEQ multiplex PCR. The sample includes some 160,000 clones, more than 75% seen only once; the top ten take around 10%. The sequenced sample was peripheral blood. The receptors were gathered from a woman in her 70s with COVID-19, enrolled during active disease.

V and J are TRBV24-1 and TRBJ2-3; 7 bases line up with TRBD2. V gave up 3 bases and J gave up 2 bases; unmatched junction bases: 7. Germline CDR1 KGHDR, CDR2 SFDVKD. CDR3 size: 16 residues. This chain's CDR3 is CATSDPPSGITDTQYF. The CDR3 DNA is TGTGCCACCAGTGATCCACCTAGCGGAATCACAGATACGCAGTATTTT.

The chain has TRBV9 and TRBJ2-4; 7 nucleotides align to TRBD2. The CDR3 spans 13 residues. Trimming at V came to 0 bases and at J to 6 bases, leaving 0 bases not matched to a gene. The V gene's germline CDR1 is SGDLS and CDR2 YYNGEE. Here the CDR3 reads CASSVGEGNIQYF. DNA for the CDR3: TGTGCCAGCAGCGTAGGGGAGGGAAACATTCAGTACTTC.

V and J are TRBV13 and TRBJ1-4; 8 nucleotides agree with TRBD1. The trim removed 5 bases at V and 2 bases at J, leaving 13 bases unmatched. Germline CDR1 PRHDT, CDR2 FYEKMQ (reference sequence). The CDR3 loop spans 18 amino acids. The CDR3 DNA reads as TGTGCCAGCAGCCTCTTACCAGGGGGCGCAGGGACTAATGAAAAACTGTTTTTT. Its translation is CASSLLPGGAGTNEKLFF. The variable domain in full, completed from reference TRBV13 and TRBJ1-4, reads AAGVIQSPRHLIKEKRETATLKCYPIPRHDTVYWYQQGPGQDPQFLISFYEKMQSDKGSIPDRFSAQQFSDYHSELNMSSLELGDSALYFCASSLLPGGAGTNEKLFFGSGTQLSVL.

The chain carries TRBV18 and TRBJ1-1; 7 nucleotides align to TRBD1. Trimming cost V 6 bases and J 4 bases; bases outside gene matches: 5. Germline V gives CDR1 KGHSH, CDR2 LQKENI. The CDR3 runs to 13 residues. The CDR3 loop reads CASSRSGGTEAFF. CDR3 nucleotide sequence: TGTGCCAGCTCCCGATCAGGGGGCACTGAAGCTTTCTTT.

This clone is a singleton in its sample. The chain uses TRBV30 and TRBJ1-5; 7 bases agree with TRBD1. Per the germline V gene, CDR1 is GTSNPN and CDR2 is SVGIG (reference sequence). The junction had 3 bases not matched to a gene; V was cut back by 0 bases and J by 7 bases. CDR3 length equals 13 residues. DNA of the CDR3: TGTGCCTGGAGTGTACAGGGGCAGCAGCCCCAGCATTTT. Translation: CAWSVQGQQPQHF.

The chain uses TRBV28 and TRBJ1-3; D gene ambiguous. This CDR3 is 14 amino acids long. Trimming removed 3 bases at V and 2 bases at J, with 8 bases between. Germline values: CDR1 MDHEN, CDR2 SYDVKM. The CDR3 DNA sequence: TGTGCCAGCAGTTTGCAGGTCGCTGGAAACACCATATATTTT. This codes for CASSLQVAGNTIYF. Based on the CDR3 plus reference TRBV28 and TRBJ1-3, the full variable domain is DVKVTQSSRYLVKRTGEKVFLECVQDMDHENMFWYRQDPGLGLRLIYFSYDVKMKEKGDIPEGYSVSREKKERFSLILESASTNQTSMYLCASSLQVAGNTIYFGEGSWLTVV.

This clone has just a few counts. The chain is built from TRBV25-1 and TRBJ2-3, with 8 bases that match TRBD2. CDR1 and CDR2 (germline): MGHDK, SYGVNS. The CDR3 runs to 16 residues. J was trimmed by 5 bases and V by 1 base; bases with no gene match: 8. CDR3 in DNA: TGTGCCAGCAGTGAATGGGGTAGCGGGGAACTAGATACGCAGTATTTT. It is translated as CASSEWGSGELDTQYF.

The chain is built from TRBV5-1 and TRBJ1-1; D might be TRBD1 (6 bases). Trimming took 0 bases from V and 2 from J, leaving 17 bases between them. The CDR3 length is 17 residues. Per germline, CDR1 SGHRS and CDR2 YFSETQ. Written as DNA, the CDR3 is TGCGCCAGCAGCTTGGCTACCAGGGGCCGTCTCAACACTGAAGCTTTCTTT. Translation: CASSLATRGRLNTEAFF.

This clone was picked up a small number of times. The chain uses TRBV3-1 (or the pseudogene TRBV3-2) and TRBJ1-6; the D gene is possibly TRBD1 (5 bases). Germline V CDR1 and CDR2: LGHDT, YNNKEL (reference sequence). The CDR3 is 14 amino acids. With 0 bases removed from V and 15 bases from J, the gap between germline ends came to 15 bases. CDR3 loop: CASSQDRALRLLHF. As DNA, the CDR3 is TGTGCCAGCAGCCAAGACAGGGCTCTTCGCCTCCTCCACTTT.

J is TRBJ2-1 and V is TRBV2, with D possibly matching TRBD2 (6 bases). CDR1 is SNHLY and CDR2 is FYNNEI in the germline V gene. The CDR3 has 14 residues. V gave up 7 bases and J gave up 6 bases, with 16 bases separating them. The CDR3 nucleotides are TGTGCCAGCATATTCCTTCAGGAGGGCAATGAGCAGTTCTTC. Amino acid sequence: CASIFLQEGNEQFF.

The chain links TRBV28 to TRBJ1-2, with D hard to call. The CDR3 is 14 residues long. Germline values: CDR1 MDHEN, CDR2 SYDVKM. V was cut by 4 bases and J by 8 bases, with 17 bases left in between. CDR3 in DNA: TGTGCCAGCAGTTACAGTCAGACCCCCCAGGGCTACACCTTC. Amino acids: CASSYSQTPQGYTF.

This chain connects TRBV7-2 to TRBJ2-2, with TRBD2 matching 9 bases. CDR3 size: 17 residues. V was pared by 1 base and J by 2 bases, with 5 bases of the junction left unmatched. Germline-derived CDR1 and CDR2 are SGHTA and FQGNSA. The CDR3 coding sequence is TGTGCCAGCAGCTTAGGCCTGACTAGCGGCAACACCGGGGAGCTGTTTTTT. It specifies CASSLGLTSGNTGELFF.

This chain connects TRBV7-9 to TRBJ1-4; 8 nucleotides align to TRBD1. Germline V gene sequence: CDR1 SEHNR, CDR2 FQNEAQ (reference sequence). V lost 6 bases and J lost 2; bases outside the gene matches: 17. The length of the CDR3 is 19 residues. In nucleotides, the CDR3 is TGTGCCAGCAGTTCAAGAGGACAGGGTACGGTGTCGACTAATGAAAAACTGTTTTTT. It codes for CASSSRGQGTVSTNEKLFF.

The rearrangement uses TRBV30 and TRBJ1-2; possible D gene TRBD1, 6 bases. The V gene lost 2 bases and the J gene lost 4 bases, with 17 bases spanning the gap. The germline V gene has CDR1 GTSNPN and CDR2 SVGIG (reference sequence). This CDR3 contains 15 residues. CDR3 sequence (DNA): TGTGCCTGGAGTCCCGGGGGGCCCGTGGCCTATGGCTACACCTTC. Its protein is CAWSPGGPVAYGYTF.

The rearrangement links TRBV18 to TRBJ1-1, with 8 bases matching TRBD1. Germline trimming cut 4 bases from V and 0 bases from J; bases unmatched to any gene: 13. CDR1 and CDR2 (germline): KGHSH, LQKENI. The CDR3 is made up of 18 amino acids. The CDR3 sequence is CASSRSQTGALMNTEAFF. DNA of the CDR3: TGTGCCAGCTCACGCTCACAGACAGGGGCCCTTATGAACACTGAAGCTTTCTTT.

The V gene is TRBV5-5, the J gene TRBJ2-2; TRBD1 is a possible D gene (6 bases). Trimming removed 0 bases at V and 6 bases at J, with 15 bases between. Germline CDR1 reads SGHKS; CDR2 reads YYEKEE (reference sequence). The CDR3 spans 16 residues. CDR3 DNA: TGTGCCAGCAGCTTGGCAGGGGCGGCTAGGGCCGGGGAGCTGTTTTTT. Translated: CASSLAGAARAGELFF. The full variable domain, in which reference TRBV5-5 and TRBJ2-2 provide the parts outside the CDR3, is DAGVTQSPTHLIKTRGQQVTLRCSPISGHKSVSWYQQVLGQGPQFIFQYYEKEERGRGNFPDRFSARQFPNYSSELNVNALLLGDSALYLCASSLAGAARAGELFFGEGSRLTVL.

CDR3: CSAKDDGSPLRDEQYF. The CDR3 DNA sequence: TGCAGCGCTAAAGACGATGGGAGCCCTCTTCGGGACGAGCAGTACTTC. V gene TRBV29-1 combines with J gene TRBJ2-7; tentative D call: TRBD2 (5 bases). The CDR3 is 16 residues long. CDR1 is SQVTM and CDR2 is ANQGSEA in the germline V gene. V lost 7 bases, J lost 5 bases, and 27 bases lay in between.

CDR3 in amino acids: CASSPTGGVSNQHF. DNA for the CDR3: TGTGCCAGCAGCCCGACAGGGGGAGTTAGCAATCAGCATTTT. This chain joins TRBV6-6 and TRBJ1-5; TRBD1 aligns across 9 bases. With 6 bases clipped from V and 13 bases from J, the junction kept 13 bases outside the gene matches. There are 14 residues in the CDR3. From germline, CDR1 is MNHNY and CDR2 SVGAGI (reference sequence).

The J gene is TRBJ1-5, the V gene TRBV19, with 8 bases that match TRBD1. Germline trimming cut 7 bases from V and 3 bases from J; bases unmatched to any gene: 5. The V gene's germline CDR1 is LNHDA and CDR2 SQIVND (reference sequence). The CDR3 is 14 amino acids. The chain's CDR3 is CASKRGQVNQPQHF. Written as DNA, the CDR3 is TGTGCCAGTAAAAGGGGACAGGTCAATCAGCCCCAGCATTTT.

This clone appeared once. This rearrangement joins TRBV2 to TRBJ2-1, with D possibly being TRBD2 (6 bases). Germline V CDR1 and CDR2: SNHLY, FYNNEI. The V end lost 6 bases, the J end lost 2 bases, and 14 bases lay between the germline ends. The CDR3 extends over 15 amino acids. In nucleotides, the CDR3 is TGTGCCAGCAGCCGACGAGGCGGGGCCTACAATGAGCAGTTCTTC. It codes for CASSRRGGAYNEQFF.

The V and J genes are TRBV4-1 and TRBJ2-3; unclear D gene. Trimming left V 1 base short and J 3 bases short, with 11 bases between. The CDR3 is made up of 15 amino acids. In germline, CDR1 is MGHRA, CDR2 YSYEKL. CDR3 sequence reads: CASSQGLPVTDTQYF. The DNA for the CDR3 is TGCGCCAGCAGCCAAGGACTGCCCGTTACAGATACGCAGTATTTT.

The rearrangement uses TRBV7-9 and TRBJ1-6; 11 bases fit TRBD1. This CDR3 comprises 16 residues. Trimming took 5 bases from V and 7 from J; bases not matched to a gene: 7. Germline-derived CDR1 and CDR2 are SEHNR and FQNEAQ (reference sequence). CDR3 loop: CASSPRTGGTNSPLHF. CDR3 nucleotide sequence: TGTGCCAGCAGCCCGCGGACAGGGGGCACGAATTCACCCCTCCACTTT. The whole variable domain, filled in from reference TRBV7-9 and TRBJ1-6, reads DTGVSQNPRHKITKRGQNVTFRCDPISEHNRLYWYRQTLGQGPEFLTYFQNEAQLEKSRLLSDRFSAERPKGSFSTLEIQRTEQGDSAMYLCASSPRTGGTNSPLHFGNGTRLTVT.

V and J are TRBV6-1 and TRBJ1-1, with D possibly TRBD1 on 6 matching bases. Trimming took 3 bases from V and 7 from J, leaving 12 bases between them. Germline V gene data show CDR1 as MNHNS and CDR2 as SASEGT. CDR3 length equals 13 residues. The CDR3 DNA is TGTGCCAGCAGTGATAGCACAGGGCATGAAGCTTTCTTT. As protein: CASSDSTGHEAFF.

CDR3 DNA sequence: TGTGCCAGCTCACCGAGGATAGACGTGCAGTTCTTC. Translation: CASSPRIDVQFF. This rearrangement joins TRBV18 to TRBJ2-1; the D is unclear. CDR1 KGHSH and CDR2 LQKENI come from the germline V gene. V lost 3 bases to trimming and J lost 12 bases, with 12 bases between them. CDR3 length equals 12 residues. The full variable domain, in which reference TRBV18 and TRBJ2-1 provide the parts outside the CDR3, is NAGVMQNPRHLVRRRGQEARLRCSPMKGHSHVYWYRQLPEEGLKFMVYLQKENIIDESGMPKERFSAEFPKEGPSILRIQQVVRGDSAAYFCASSPRIDVQFFGPGTRLTVL.

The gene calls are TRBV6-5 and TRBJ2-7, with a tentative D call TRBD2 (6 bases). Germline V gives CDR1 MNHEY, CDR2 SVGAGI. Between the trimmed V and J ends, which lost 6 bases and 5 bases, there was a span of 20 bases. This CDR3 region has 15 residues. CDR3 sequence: CASRHPGLAPHEQYF. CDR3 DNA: TGTGCCAGCAGGCACCCGGGACTCGCACCCCACGAGCAGTACTTC.

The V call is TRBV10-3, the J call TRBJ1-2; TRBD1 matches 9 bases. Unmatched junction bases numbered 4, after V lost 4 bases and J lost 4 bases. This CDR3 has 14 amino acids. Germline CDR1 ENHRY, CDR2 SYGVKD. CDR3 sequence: CAISVGTGSYGYTF. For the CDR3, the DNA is TGTGCCATCAGTGTAGGGACAGGGAGCTATGGCTACACCTTC.

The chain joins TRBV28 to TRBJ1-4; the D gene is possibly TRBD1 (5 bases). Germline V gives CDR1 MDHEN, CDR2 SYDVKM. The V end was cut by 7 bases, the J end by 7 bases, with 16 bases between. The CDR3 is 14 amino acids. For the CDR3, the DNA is TGTGCCAGCATGGGGCAGGGAGGGCGTGAAAAACTGTTTTTT. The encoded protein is CASMGQGGREKLFF.

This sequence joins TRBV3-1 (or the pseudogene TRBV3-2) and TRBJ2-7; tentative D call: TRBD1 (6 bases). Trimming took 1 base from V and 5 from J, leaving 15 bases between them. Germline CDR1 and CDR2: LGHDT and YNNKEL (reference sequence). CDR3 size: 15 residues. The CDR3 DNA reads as TGTGCCAGCAGCCAAGGCATAGGGACACAGGACGAGCAGTACTTC. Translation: CASSQGIGTQDEQYF.